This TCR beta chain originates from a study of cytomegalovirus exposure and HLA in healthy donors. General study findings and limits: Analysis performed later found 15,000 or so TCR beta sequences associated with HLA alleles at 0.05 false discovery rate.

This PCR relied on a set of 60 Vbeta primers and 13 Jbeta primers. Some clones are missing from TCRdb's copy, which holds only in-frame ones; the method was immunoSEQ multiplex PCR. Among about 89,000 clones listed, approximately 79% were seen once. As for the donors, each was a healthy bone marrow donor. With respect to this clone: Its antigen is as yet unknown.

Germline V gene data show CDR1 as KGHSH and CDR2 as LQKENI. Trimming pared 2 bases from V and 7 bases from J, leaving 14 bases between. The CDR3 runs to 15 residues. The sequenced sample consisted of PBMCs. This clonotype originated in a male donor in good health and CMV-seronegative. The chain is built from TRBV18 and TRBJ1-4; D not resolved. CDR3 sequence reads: CASSPDGGIGEKLFF. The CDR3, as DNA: TGTGCCAGCTCACCAGACGGAGGGATTGGTGAAAAACTGTTTTTT.